The rows below give T cell receptor beta chains drawn from one sample of a study of shared clonotypes between healthy human individuals. Measured with immunoSEQ multiplex PCR; TCRdb has only the in-frame clones, and not every one. The table lists about 2,100,000 clones, about 93% of them singletons, with 1.7% in the top ten. Material for sequencing was naive CD8+ T cells from PBMCs. The receptors originated from a man aged 18 to 30 in good health. Some clones in this sample may be carry-over from other donors' samples. Each CDR3 is given with its conserved first and last residue. Fields, in order: D gene, clone size, J gene, V gene, CDR3 DNA, CDR3 protein. A D gene is named only where the DNA matches it firmly. The size of a clone is reported for some rows only, either as once, few or many, or as a class for expanded clones.

d_call: TRBD1
clone_size: -
j_call: TRBJ1-1
v_call: TRBV27
cdr3_nt: TGTGCCAGCAGTCTCGGGACAGGATCATACACTGAAGCTTTCTTT
cdr3_aa: CASSLGTGSYTEAFF

d_call: -
clone_size: -
j_call: TRBJ2-1
v_call: TRBV4-2
cdr3_nt: TGTGCCAGCAGCGGAATCCTACCGGGAGCGACCTACAATGAGCAGTTCTTC
cdr3_aa: CASSGILPGATYNEQFF

d_call: TRBD1
clone_size: -
j_call: TRBJ2-7
v_call: TRBV5-1
cdr3_nt: TGCGCCAGCTCCAAGGGGGGACAGGTGCATCCTCGATACTTC
cdr3_aa: CASSKGGQVHPRYF

d_call: -
clone_size: -
j_call: TRBJ1-1
v_call: TRBV6-1
cdr3_nt: TGTGCCAGCAGTGATTGGAACACTGAAGCTTTCTTT
cdr3_aa: CASSDWNTEAFF

d_call: -
clone_size: -
j_call: TRBJ1-5
v_call: TRBV5-1
cdr3_nt: TGCGCCAGCAGCCCGCCCTTCTGGGGAGAAGGGGAGAGGGAGCCCCAGCATTTT
cdr3_aa: CASSPPFWGEGEREPQHF

d_call: -
clone_size: -
j_call: TRBJ1-5
v_call: TRBV19
cdr3_nt: TGTGCCAGTAGTATGTCAGGGTCGAGCAATCAGCCCCAGCATTTT
cdr3_aa: CASSMSGSSNQPQHF

d_call: -
clone_size: once
j_call: TRBJ1-5
v_call: TRBV10-3
cdr3_nt: TGTGCCATCAGTGAGTCGAGGGTGGGGTCGCCTTTTTTCAATCAGCCCCAGCATTTT
cdr3_aa: CAISESRVGSPFFNQPQHF

d_call: -
clone_size: -
j_call: TRBJ1-4
v_call: TRBV19
cdr3_nt: TGTGCCAGTAGTATCGGACTGGAGGGGGAAAAACTGTTTTTT
cdr3_aa: CASSIGLEGEKLFF

d_call: TRBD2
clone_size: -
j_call: TRBJ2-7
v_call: TRBV27
cdr3_nt: TGTGCCAGCAGTACATCAACCGGACTAGCGGGGTCCTACGAGCAGTACTTC
cdr3_aa: CASSTSTGLAGSYEQYF

d_call: -
clone_size: -
j_call: TRBJ1-3
v_call: TRBV10-1
cdr3_nt: TGCGCCAGCAGTCAGGGAATCTCTGGAAACACCATATATTTT
cdr3_aa: CASSQGISGNTIYF

d_call: -
clone_size: -
j_call: TRBJ1-3
v_call: TRBV10-1
cdr3_nt: TGCGCCAGCAGTGAATCGGGGGAAGGGAGCTCTGGAAACACCATATATTTT
cdr3_aa: CASSESGEGSSGNTIYF

d_call: -
clone_size: -
j_call: TRBJ1-2
v_call: TRBV9
cdr3_nt: TGTGCCAGCAGCGCAGTCGACCGGGACCGGGTGGGCTACACCTTC
cdr3_aa: CASSAVDRDRVGYTF

d_call: -
clone_size: -
j_call: TRBJ1-1
v_call: TRBV5-5
cdr3_nt: TGTGCCAGCAGCGGACTGGACAGCACGAACACTGAAGCTTTCTTT
cdr3_aa: CASSGLDSTNTEAFF

d_call: -
clone_size: -
j_call: TRBJ2-1
v_call: TRBV5-4
cdr3_nt: TGTGCCAGCAGCTTTAACGGGGGTTACGATGAGCAGTTCTTC
cdr3_aa: CASSFNGGYDEQFF

d_call: -
clone_size: -
j_call: TRBJ1-5
v_call: TRBV21-1
cdr3_nt: TGTGCCAGCAGCAATAGTGATCAGCCCCAGCATTTT
cdr3_aa: CASSNSDQPQHF

d_call: TRBD1
clone_size: -
j_call: TRBJ2-7
v_call: TRBV19
cdr3_nt: TGTGCCAGTAGTATAGTCGGACAGGGTCCGTCGCACGAGCAGTACTTC
cdr3_aa: CASSIVGQGPSHEQYF

d_call: -
clone_size: -
j_call: TRBJ1-6
v_call: TRBV30
cdr3_nt: TGTGCCTGGAGTGTTGGTCATTCCAATTCACCCCTCCACTTT
cdr3_aa: CAWSVGHSNSPLHF

d_call: -
clone_size: -
j_call: TRBJ1-2
v_call: TRBV6-1
cdr3_nt: TGTGCCAGCAGTGAAGGAGTTTTTTTTTCCTATGGCTACACCTTC
cdr3_aa: CASSEGVFFSYGYTF

d_call: TRBD2
clone_size: -
j_call: TRBJ2-7
v_call: TRBV7-9
cdr3_nt: TGTGCCAGCAGCCACTCCCCCGTGGGACTAGCGGGTTACGAGCAGTACTTC
cdr3_aa: CASSHSPVGLAGYEQYF

d_call: TRBD1
clone_size: -
j_call: TRBJ1-2
v_call: TRBV7-9
cdr3_nt: TGTGCCAGCAGCCCGATAAATACGGGACAGGGGATCTATGGCTACACCTTC
cdr3_aa: CASSPINTGQGIYGYTF

d_call: -
clone_size: -
j_call: TRBJ2-1
v_call: TRBV27
cdr3_nt: TGTGCCAGCAGTTTTAACCCCACTGGGGGCAGCACGAGAGGACTAAATGAGCAGTTCTTC
cdr3_aa: CASSFNPTGGSTRGLNEQFF

d_call: TRBD1
clone_size: -
j_call: TRBJ2-7
v_call: TRBV29-1
cdr3_nt: TGCAGCGTTGAGGGTGCGTTCGGGACAGGGAGCTCCTACGAGCAGTACTTC
cdr3_aa: CSVEGAFGTGSSYEQYF

d_call: -
clone_size: -
j_call: TRBJ1-2
v_call: TRBV28
cdr3_nt: TGTGCCAGCAGTTTCGGCAGGGGAAGACTCATCAACTATGGCTACACCTTC
cdr3_aa: CASSFGRGRLINYGYTF

d_call: -
clone_size: -
j_call: TRBJ1-2
v_call: TRBV29-1
cdr3_nt: TGCAGCGTCCTAGGGGGGCCTCATGGCTACACCTTC
cdr3_aa: CSVLGGPHGYTF

d_call: TRBD2
clone_size: few
j_call: TRBJ2-2
v_call: TRBV28
cdr3_nt: TGTGCCAGCAGCCGGACTAGCATTCGGGAGCTGTTTTTT
cdr3_aa: CASSRTSIRELFF

d_call: -
clone_size: -
j_call: TRBJ1-4
v_call: TRBV9
cdr3_nt: TGTGCCAGCAGCGTAGCGGCAGGCGGCGAAAAACTGTTTTTT
cdr3_aa: CASSVAAGGEKLFF

d_call: TRBD2
clone_size: -
j_call: TRBJ2-1
v_call: TRBV19
cdr3_nt: TGTGCCAGTAGTGCAGACAGCTGGGGAGGGCACAATGAGCAGTTCTTC
cdr3_aa: CASSADSWGGHNEQFF

d_call: -
clone_size: -
j_call: TRBJ2-1
v_call: TRBV27
cdr3_nt: TGTGCCACCATGGGGGGATCCTACAATGAGCAGTTCTTC
cdr3_aa: CATMGGSYNEQFF

d_call: TRBD1
clone_size: -
j_call: TRBJ2-5
v_call: TRBV6-5
cdr3_nt: TGTGCCAGCAGTTCAGGACAGGGTGGGCCAGAGACCCAGTACTTC
cdr3_aa: CASSSGQGGPETQYF

d_call: TRBD2
clone_size: -
j_call: TRBJ2-7
v_call: TRBV27
cdr3_nt: TGTGCCAGCGGCCTAGCGGGAGGACTTAACGAGCAGTACTTC
cdr3_aa: CASGLAGGLNEQYF

d_call: TRBD2
clone_size: -
j_call: TRBJ2-7
v_call: TRBV25-1
cdr3_nt: TGTGCCAGCAGTGAATGGCGGGAGGGCTACGAGCAGTACTTC
cdr3_aa: CASSEWREGYEQYF

d_call: -
clone_size: -
j_call: TRBJ2-5
v_call: TRBV4-3
cdr3_nt: TGCGCCAGCAGCCACCTATCCCGAGGTATTACCCAGTACTTC
cdr3_aa: CASSHLSRGITQYF

d_call: TRBD2
clone_size: -
j_call: TRBJ2-1
v_call: TRBV19
cdr3_nt: TGTGCCAGTAGTATTTCGGGGAGGGCCAGGTACAATGAGCAGTTCTTC
cdr3_aa: CASSISGRARYNEQFF

d_call: TRBD1
clone_size: -
j_call: TRBJ2-1
v_call: TRBV5-6
cdr3_nt: TGTGCCAGCAGCTACGCGACAGGGGAGGCCTTTAATGAGCAGTTCTTC
cdr3_aa: CASSYATGEAFNEQFF

d_call: TRBD2
clone_size: -
j_call: TRBJ2-1
v_call: TRBV11-2
cdr3_nt: TGTGCCAGCAGCAAAGGGGTGCTAGCGGGGGGCCCCTCGTGGAATGAGCAGTTCTTC
cdr3_aa: CASSKGVLAGGPSWNEQFF

d_call: -
clone_size: once
j_call: TRBJ1-1
v_call: TRBV19
cdr3_nt: TGTGCCAGTAGTTTACAGAACACTGAAGCTTTCTTT
cdr3_aa: CASSLQNTEAFF

d_call: TRBD1
clone_size: -
j_call: TRBJ2-7
v_call: TRBV19
cdr3_nt: TGTGCCAGTAGTTCAACCGGGACAGGTTTTTATTTC
cdr3_aa: CASSSTGTGFYF

d_call: -
clone_size: -
j_call: TRBJ1-3
v_call: TRBV10-3
cdr3_nt: TGTGCCATCAGTGAGTCTCGGACAGTTCTCTCTGGAAACACCATATATTTT
cdr3_aa: CAISESRTVLSGNTIYF

d_call: -
clone_size: -
j_call: TRBJ2-6
v_call: TRBV7-6
cdr3_nt: TGTGCCAGCGGCCCTCCCCTAGAAGGGATCGTTGATGGGGCCAACGTCCTGACTTTC
cdr3_aa: CASGPPLEGIVDGANVLTF

d_call: -
clone_size: -
j_call: TRBJ2-7
v_call: TRBV27
cdr3_nt: TGTGCCAGCAGTTTGACAGCGTCATACAGCTCCTACGAGCAGTACTTC
cdr3_aa: CASSLTASYSSYEQYF

d_call: -
clone_size: -
j_call: TRBJ2-7
v_call: TRBV7-6
cdr3_nt: TGTGCCAGCAGCGACGACCCCCAGGGTTCCTACGAGCAGTACTTC
cdr3_aa: CASSDDPQGSYEQYF

d_call: TRBD1
clone_size: -
j_call: TRBJ2-7
v_call: TRBV7-8
cdr3_nt: TGTGCCAGCAGGTCGGGACAGTCCTACGAGCAGTACTTC
cdr3_aa: CASRSGQSYEQYF

d_call: -
clone_size: -
j_call: TRBJ2-5
v_call: TRBV14
cdr3_nt: TGTGCCAGCAGCCAAGGAGGGGGGTTGGAGACCCAGTACTTC
cdr3_aa: CASSQGGGLETQYF

d_call: -
clone_size: -
j_call: TRBJ1-1
v_call: TRBV4-3
cdr3_nt: TGCGCCAGCAGCCAGGATAGAGCGGTATCTGAAGCTTTCTTT
cdr3_aa: CASSQDRAVSEAFF

d_call: TRBD2
clone_size: -
j_call: TRBJ2-7
v_call: TRBV18
cdr3_nt: TGTGCCAGCTCACCTTCTGGGACTAGCGGGACCTACGAGCAGTACTTC
cdr3_aa: CASSPSGTSGTYEQYF

d_call: TRBD1
clone_size: -
j_call: TRBJ2-3
v_call: TRBV9
cdr3_nt: TGTGCCAGCAGCGTGAGAGGGGACAGGGAAGTCACAGATACGCAGTATTTT
cdr3_aa: CASSVRGDREVTDTQYF

d_call: -
clone_size: -
j_call: TRBJ1-2
v_call: TRBV11-2
cdr3_nt: TGTGCCAGCAGCTTAGTTCAGGTCGAGGGCTACACCTTC
cdr3_aa: CASSLVQVEGYTF

d_call: TRBD1
clone_size: -
j_call: TRBJ1-5
v_call: TRBV28
cdr3_nt: TGTGCCAGCAGTATGACAGGGGGCGCGGGTCAGCCCCAGCATTTT
cdr3_aa: CASSMTGGAGQPQHF

d_call: -
clone_size: -
j_call: TRBJ2-1
v_call: TRBV11-3
cdr3_nt: TGTGCCAGCAGCTCCTCGCGAGCTGGTAATGAGCAGTTCTTC
cdr3_aa: CASSSSRAGNEQFF

d_call: -
clone_size: -
j_call: TRBJ1-5
v_call: TRBV6-1
cdr3_nt: TGTGCCAGCTTCGACAGATATAGCAATCAGCCCCAGCATTTT
cdr3_aa: CASFDRYSNQPQHF

d_call: -
clone_size: -
j_call: TRBJ2-7
v_call: TRBV15
cdr3_nt: TGTGCCACCAGCAGAGTACCCCTAGGACAACCAGGCTACGAGCAGTACTTC
cdr3_aa: CATSRVPLGQPGYEQYF